This T cell receptor (beta chain) was recovered during a study of T cells in Graves' hyperthyroidism and ophthalmopathy. This CDR3 spans 14 amino acids. Germline assignment: CDR1 MNHEY and CDR2 SMNVEV (reference sequence). Concerning this clonotype itself: A read error is possible here, since a much larger clone lies one base away.

From RNA transcripts, TCR beta CDR3 regions were amplified. HTBI primers were the set used in a first-round RT-PCR of the TCR CDR3. A single record per CDR3 protein comes from TCRdb applying MiXCR to the multiplex PCR reads. The data hold about 620,000 distinct CDR3 sequences, with roughly 17% observed a single time. It was considered stable Graves' hyperthyroidism when ophthalmopathy did not progress within 18 months. The sequence was obtained from a young woman with Graves' hyperthyroidism. The rearrangement uses TRBV27 and TRBJ2-1, with TRBD1 as a possible D gene (5 bases). The sequenced sample was blood. CDR3 residues: CVSIPLGAMDEQFF. Written as DNA, the CDR3 is TGTGTCAGCATTCCCCTTGGGGCCATGGATGAGCAGTTCTTC.